The clone carrying this T cell receptor (beta chain) was recorded a few times. The treatment denotes: randomized to nivolumab then ipilimumab (arm A) or the reverse (arm B). From thawed PBMCs, live CD3+CD8+ cells negative for CD19 and CD56 were sorted. The source of the sample is a study of sequential checkpoint blockade in melanoma. The overall study: First-line arms were nivolumab then ipilimumab, or the reverse, randomized 1:1.

TCRdb keeps only in-frame clones here, not all; method: immunoSEQ multiplex PCR. The sample consists of 13,000 or so clones, approximately 52% of them appearing once. Germline CDR1 and CDR2: MDHEN and SYDVKM. The CDR3 length is 13 residues. V lost 5 bases and J lost 7, with 11 bases in between. The TCR originated in a human donor with melanoma. The sample consisted of CD8+ T cells sorted from blood (inferred from file names), taken from a patient given nivolumab and ipilimumab in sequence. This chain connects TRBV28 to TRBJ2-2; the D gene is possibly TRBD1 (5 bases). The DNA of the CDR3 is TGTGCCAGCAGTATTTGGACAAACGGGGAGCTGTTTTTT. It is translated as CASSIWTNGELFF.